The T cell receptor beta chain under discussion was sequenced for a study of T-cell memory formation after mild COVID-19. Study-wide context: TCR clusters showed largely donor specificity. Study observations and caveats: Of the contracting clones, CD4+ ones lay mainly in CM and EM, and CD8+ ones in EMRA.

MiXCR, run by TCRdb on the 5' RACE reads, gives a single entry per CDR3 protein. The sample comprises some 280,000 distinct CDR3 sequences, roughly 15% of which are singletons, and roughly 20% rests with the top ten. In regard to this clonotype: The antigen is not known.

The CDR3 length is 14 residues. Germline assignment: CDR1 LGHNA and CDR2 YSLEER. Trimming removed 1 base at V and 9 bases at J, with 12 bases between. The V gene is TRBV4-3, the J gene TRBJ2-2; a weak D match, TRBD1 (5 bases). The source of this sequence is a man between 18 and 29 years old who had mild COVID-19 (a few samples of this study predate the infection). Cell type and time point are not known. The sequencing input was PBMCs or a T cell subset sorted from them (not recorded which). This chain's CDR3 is CASSQVPGPRELFF. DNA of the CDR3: TGCGCCAGCAGCCAAGTTCCAGGGCCCCGGGAGCTGTTTTTT.